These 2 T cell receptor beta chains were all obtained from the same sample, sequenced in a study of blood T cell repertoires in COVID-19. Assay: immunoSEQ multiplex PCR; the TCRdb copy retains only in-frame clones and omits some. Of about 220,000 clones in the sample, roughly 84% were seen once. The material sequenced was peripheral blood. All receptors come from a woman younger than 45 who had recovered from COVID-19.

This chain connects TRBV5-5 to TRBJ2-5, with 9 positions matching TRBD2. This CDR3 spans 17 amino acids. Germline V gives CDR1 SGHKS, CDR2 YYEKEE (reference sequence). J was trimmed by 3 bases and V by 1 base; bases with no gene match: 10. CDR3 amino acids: CASSLNTLAGNEETQYF. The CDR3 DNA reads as TGTGCCAGCAGCTTGAATACACTAGCGGGCAACGAAGAGACCCAGTACTTC.

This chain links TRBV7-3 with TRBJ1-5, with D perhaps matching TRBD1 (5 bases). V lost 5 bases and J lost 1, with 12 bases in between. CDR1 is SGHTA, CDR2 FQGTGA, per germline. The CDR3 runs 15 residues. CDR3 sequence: CASSKEPGSNQPQHF. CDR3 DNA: TGTGCCAGCAGCAAGGAACCAGGGAGCAATCAGCCCCAGCATTTT.